This T cell receptor (beta chain) came from a study of T cells in tuberculosis. Study details: This South African cohort compared adolescents with or without latent tuberculosis against adults with active tuberculosis.

Points from the study as a whole: Shorter CDR3-alpha in active tuberculosis partly drove smaller distances. Smaller distances to GMM-specific TCRs suggested their expansion in active tuberculosis.

Assay: immunoSEQ multiplex PCR; the TCRdb copy retains only in-frame clones and omits some. The table shows 30,000 to 35,000 clones, with approximately 90% occurring only once. Germline V gene sequence: CDR1 MRHNA, CDR2 SNTAGT. The ends were cut back, 0 bases at V and 4 bases at J, with 7 bases in the middle. The CDR3 runs 14 residues. Concerning this clone: Its antigen remains unknown.

This chain uses TRBV6-4 with TRBJ2-1, with D perhaps TRBD1 (6 bases). The sequenced sample consisted of PBMCs. The clonotype comes from a donor between 5 and 29 years old with latent tuberculosis or without tuberculosis infection. CDR3 sequence reads: CASSDSGQYNEQFF. CDR3 DNA: TGTGCCAGCAGTGACTCGGGACAATACAATGAGCAGTTCTTC.